This T cell receptor (beta chain) was profiled in a study of T cell responses to AZD1222 COVID-19 vaccine. For this clone: Antigen: not known.

Produced via immunoSEQ multiplex PCR; TCRdb's table is partial and in-frame only. Of about 120,000 clones listed, around 88% are singletons. The CDR3 has 15 residues. V shed 3 bases and J 5 bases; nucleotides not matched to a gene: 5. CDR1 is KGHDR and CDR2 is SFDVKD in the germline V gene. Study-wide results and limits: Spike-specific TCR repertoires showed rising breadth and depth after two AZD1222 doses. Spike-spanning, vaccine-associated CD4 TCRs were dominant at 160-218 and 743-854. Of the AZD1222 recipients, only six or seven were seropositive at baseline. Donors skewed white British and female; clonal diversity was possibly underestimated.

The specimen comprised peripheral blood, sampled on day 0 of AZD1222 vaccination. This chain connects TRBV24-1 to TRBJ1-1; 10 bases agree with TRBD1. The source of this sequence is an adult in good health. CDR3 in amino acids: CATSDTRQGATEAFF. In nucleotides, the CDR3 is TGTGCCACCAGTGATACCCGACAGGGGGCTACTGAAGCTTTCTTT.